A single sample gave rise to the 28 T cell receptor beta chains below, sequenced in a study of blood T cell repertoires in COVID-19. Method: immunoSEQ multiplex PCR; TCRdb's copy keeps in-frame clones and lacks some. The sample includes some 350,000 clones, around nine tenths seen only once; the top ten take 6% to 8.5%. Sequencing was done on a sample of peripheral blood. The receptor set was obtained from a woman in her sixties or seventies with COVID-19, enrolled during active disease.

V usage is TRBV4-1 and J usage is TRBJ2-3; 8 bases are a match to TRBD1. CDR1 and CDR2 (germline): MGHRA, YSYEKL. V trimming: 0 bases; J trimming: 0 bases; junction bases outside the gene matches: 5. This CDR3 is 17 amino acids long. This CDR3 reads CASSQEETGVSTDTQYF. In DNA, the CDR3 is TGCGCCAGCAGCCAAGAAGAGACAGGGGTTAGCACAGATACGCAGTATTTT.

The rearrangement links TRBV18 to TRBJ2-7, with D possibly matching TRBD2 (5 bases). Per germline, CDR1 KGHSH and CDR2 LQKENI. The V end lost 2 bases, the J end lost 2 bases, and 13 bases lay between the germline ends. The CDR3 extends over 15 amino acids. The DNA of the CDR3 is TGTGCCAGCTCACCATTTAGCGACACAACCTACGAGCAGTACTTC. This codes for CASSPFSDTTYEQYF.

The V gene is TRBV21-1, the J gene TRBJ2-7; the DNA was not compared with TRBD1, the D call given in the table. TRBV21-1 is a documented pseudogene. There are 14 residues in the CDR3. The CDR3 coding sequence is TGTGCCAGCATTTCGACAGGGGGCGGTTACGAGCAGTACTTC. Amino acids: CASISTGGGYEQYF.

The genes are TRBV24-1 and TRBJ2-2; weak D call: TRBD1 (6 bases). Germline loops: CDR1 KGHDR, CDR2 SFDVKD. The CDR3 runs 13 residues. The ends were cut back, 9 bases at V and 6 bases at J, with 13 bases in the middle. CDR3 in amino acids: CATGRQVSGELFF. The DNA for the CDR3 is TGTGCCACCGGCAGACAGGTCTCCGGGGAGCTGTTTTTT.

The genes are TRBV10-3 and TRBJ1-1, with 9 bases fitting TRBD1. V was pared by 6 bases and J by 8 bases, with 4 bases of the junction left unmatched. The CDR3 covers 12 residues. CDR1 ENHRY and CDR2 SYGVKD come from the germline V gene. The CDR3 DNA reads TGTGCCATCAGCCCCGGGACAGGGGAAGCTTTCTTT. Its protein product is CAISPGTGEAFF.

This sequence joins TRBV28 and TRBJ1-4; 7 nucleotides align to TRBD1. Germline V gene sequence: CDR1 MDHEN, CDR2 SYDVKM. The V and J ends lost 8 bases and 8 bases, in that order; junction bases with no gene match: 11. The CDR3 runs to 14 residues. The CDR3 spells CASQIQGIQEKLFF. The CDR3 DNA is TGTGCCAGCCAAATACAGGGGATCCAGGAAAAACTGTTTTTT.

The CDR3 coding sequence is TGTGCCAGCAGTACAGGGGGCAGGGACACTGAAGCTTTCTTT. Translated: CASSTGGRDTEAFF. The gene calls are TRBV11-2 and TRBJ1-1; TRBD1 matches 9 bases. CDR3 length: 14 amino acids. The junction had 5 bases not matched to a gene; V was cut back by 6 bases and J by 3 bases. Looked up from germline, CDR1 is SGHAT and CDR2 is FQNNGV.

On this clone itself: The sample has other DNA sequences that encode this CDR3 too. The chain has TRBV2 and TRBJ1-1, with 8 bases matching TRBD1. Germline V gene sequence: CDR1 SNHLY, CDR2 FYNNEI. The CDR3 has 13 residues. Germline trimming cut 6 bases from V and 5 bases from J; bases unmatched to any gene: 5. CDR3 protein: CASSVTGGTEAFF. In DNA form, the CDR3 reads TGTGCCAGCAGCGTCACAGGGGGAACTGAAGCTTTCTTT.

This clone appeared a few times. The chain combines TRBV19 with TRBJ2-7; a possible D gene is TRBD1 (6 bases). CDR3 length: 13 residues. Trimming took 6 bases from V and 3 from J, leaving 12 bases between them. Germline V gives CDR1 LNHDA, CDR2 SQIVND (reference sequence). The CDR3: CASSRTAFYEQYF. The CDR3 coding sequence is TGTGCCAGTAGCCGGACAGCGTTCTACGAGCAGTACTTC. The whole variable domain, filled in from reference TRBV19 and TRBJ2-7, reads DGGITQSPKYLFRKEGQNVTLSCEQNLNHDAMYWYRQDPGQGLRLIYYSQIVNDFQKGDIAEGYSVSREKKESFPLTVTSAQKNPTAFYLCASSRTAFYEQYFGPGTRLTVT.

Note on this clone: The junction differs from germline at one of its ends, possibly a read error. The V and J genes are TRBV6-1 and TRBJ2-5; 12 bases are a match to TRBD2. From germline, CDR1 is MNHNS and CDR2 SASEGT. The CDR3 has 17 residues. The CDR3 region has the DNA TGTGCCAGCAGTGTACTTAGACTAGCGGGGGACCAAGAGGCCCAGTACTTC. Amino acids: CASSVLRLAGDQEAQYF.

V is TRBV6-6 and J is TRBJ1-3; the match to TRBD1 covers 7 bases. The V gene's germline CDR1 is MNHNY and CDR2 SVGAGI (reference sequence). This CDR3 has 13 amino acids. With 5 bases clipped from V and 6 bases from J, the junction kept 4 bases outside the gene matches. This chain's CDR3 is CASSLRGSNTIYF. The CDR3, as DNA: TGTGCCAGCAGTCTCAGGGGGTCAAACACCATATATTTT.

Worth noting for this clone: This specimen includes other DNA sequences encoding the same CDR3. The V and J genes are TRBV6-5 and TRBJ1-1, with 10 nucleotides matching TRBD1. Germline CDR1 and CDR2: MNHEY and SVGAGI. Trimming at V came to 6 bases and at J to 1 base, leaving 2 bases not matched to a gene. CDR3 length equals 14 residues. CDR3 DNA: TGTGCCAGCAGGGACAGGGGGGGGAACACTGAAGCTTTCTTT. This encodes CASRDRGGNTEAFF.

The CDR3 here is CSAATGTTQHF. DNA for the CDR3: TGCAGTGCCGCTACAGGGACAACCCAGCATTTT. The rearrangement links TRBV20-1 to TRBJ1-5; D possibly corresponds to TRBD1 (6 bases). This CDR3 spans 11 amino acids. The V end was cut by 6 bases, the J end by 11 bases, with 14 bases between. Germline CDR1 reads DFQATT; CDR2 reads SNEGSKA (reference sequence).

The rearrangement uses TRBV5-1 and TRBJ2-1, with TRBD2 matching 10 bases. The CDR3 extends over 15 amino acids. With V trimmed by 4 bases and J by 7 bases, 8 bases remained unmatched. In germline, CDR1 is SGHRS, CDR2 YFSETQ. CDR3 residues: CASSHSGTSANEQFF. The CDR3 bases are TGCGCCAGCAGCCATAGTGGGACTAGCGCTAATGAGCAGTTCTTC. The full variable domain, its missing parts supplied by reference TRBV5-1 and TRBJ2-1, is KAGVTQTPRYLIKTRGQQVTLSCSPISGHRSVSWYQQTPGQGLQFLFEYFSETQRNKGNFPGRFSGRQFSNSRSEMNVSTLELGDSALYLCASSHSGTSANEQFFGPGTRLTVL.

This clone has a single count. The chain is built from TRBV7-2 and TRBJ1-4; tentative D call: TRBD1 (6 bases). Germline values: CDR1 SGHTA, CDR2 FQGNSA. The CDR3 has 15 residues. The germline V and J ends were trimmed by 5 bases and 7 bases, with 17 bases remaining between them. The CDR3 DNA sequence: TGTGCCAGCAGCGCCCACAGGGTAGAAGGTGAAAAACTGTTTTTT. Protein: CASSAHRVEGEKLFF.

The gene calls are TRBV19 and TRBJ1-1; D unresolved. Deletions cut 5 bases from V and 2 bases from J, with 9 bases between. Germline values: CDR1 LNHDA, CDR2 SQIVND (reference sequence). The CDR3 runs to 13 residues. The CDR3 reads CASSEGGNTEAFF. DNA for the CDR3: TGTGCCAGTAGTGAGGGTGGAAACACTGAAGCTTTCTTT.

The rearrangement links TRBV5-4 to TRBJ2-4; TRBD1 is a possible D gene (7 bases). Trimming stripped 5 bases from V and 5 bases from J, with 14 bases between. The CDR3 covers 14 residues. From germline, CDR1 is SGHNT and CDR2 YYREEE (reference sequence). CDR3 sequence: CASSVGGGQNIQYF. The CDR3, as DNA: TGTGCCAGCAGTGTAGGAGGGGGCCAAAACATTCAGTACTTC.

The chain has TRBV6-6 and TRBJ2-1; D is perhaps TRBD2 (5 bases). Per germline, CDR1 MNHNY and CDR2 SVGAGI (reference sequence). The germline V and J ends were trimmed by 2 bases and 1 base, with 9 bases remaining between them. CDR3 size: 15 residues. CDR3 DNA sequence: TGTGCCAGCAGTTACGCCCGGGGATCCTACAATGAGCAGTTCTTC. Translated: CASSYARGSYNEQFF.

This clone was picked up a small number of times. The V gene is TRBV20-1, the J gene TRBJ1-5; D is possibly TRBD1 (6 bases). V shed 3 bases and J shed 0 bases, with 12 bases lying between them. The CDR3 is made up of 15 amino acids. Germline V gene sequence: CDR1 DFQATT, CDR2 SNEGSKA (reference sequence). The CDR3 region is CSASVGQYSNQPQHF. CDR3 sequence (DNA): TGCAGTGCTAGTGTCGGACAGTATAGCAATCAGCCCCAGCATTTT.

V and J are TRBV11-2 and TRBJ2-7; D ambiguous. Trimming removed 0 bases from V and 5 bases from J, with 5 bases in between. This CDR3 has 12 residues. The germline V gene encodes CDR1 SGHAT and CDR2 FQNNGV. CDR3 in DNA: TGTGCCAGCAGCTTAGATCGGGACGAGCAGTACTTC. This codes for CASSLDRDEQYF.

The rearrangement links TRBV10-3 to TRBJ1-1; 7 nucleotides align to TRBD1. The germline CDR1 and CDR2 sequences are ENHRY and SYGVKD. The ends lost 5 bases at V and 2 bases at J; junction bases unmatched: 5. The CDR3 loop spans 14 amino acids. The CDR3: CAISLSGGNTEAFF. CDR3 coding DNA: TGTGCCATCAGTCTTTCAGGGGGTAACACTGAAGCTTTCTTT.

This sequence joins TRBV5-6 and TRBJ2-5, with 9 nucleotides matching TRBD2. Losses at the gene ends were 1 base for V and 2 bases for J; bases not matched to a gene: 9. CDR1 and CDR2 from the germline V gene are SGHDT and YYEEEE. This CDR3 has 17 residues. The CDR3 DNA follows: TGTGCCAGCAGCTTGCTTGGTTTAGCGGGGGTTCAAGAGACCCAGTACTTC. This encodes CASSLLGLAGVQETQYF.

The rearrangement joins TRBV13 to TRBJ2-1, with 13 bases matching TRBD2. The CDR3 totals 19 residues. The V segment lost 3 bases and the J segment 0 bases; nucleotides outside the gene matches: 8. The germline gives CDR1 PRHDT, CDR2 FYEKMQ (reference sequence). CDR3 coding DNA: TGTGCCAGCAGCTTTACCGGGACTAGCGGGGACAGCTCCTACAATGAGCAGTTCTTC. Translating gives CASSFTGTSGDSSYNEQFF.

This clone has a single count. V gene TRBV5-1 combines with J gene TRBJ1-3; D is possibly TRBD1 (5 bases). Germline values: CDR1 SGHRS, CDR2 YFSETQ. Trimming took off 4 bases at V and 0 bases at J, with 14 bases between the two ends. The CDR3 spans 16 residues. The CDR3 coding sequence is TGCGCCAGCAGCCCCGGGGCGGGGAACTCTGGAAACACCATATATTTT. Its protein is CASSPGAGNSGNTIYF.

This chain connects TRBV5-8 to TRBJ1-1; D ambiguous. The germline CDR1 and CDR2 sequences are SGHTS and YDEGEE. This CDR3 comprises 15 residues. V lost 1 base and J lost 6, with 16 bases in between. The CDR3 DNA reads TGTGCCAGCAGCTTGACGGTCCAGGTTCTCGCTGAAGCTTTCTTT. Protein product: CASSLTVQVLAEAFF.

This rearrangement joins TRBV30 to TRBJ1-4, with 8 bases lining up with TRBD1. CDR3 length: 15 amino acids. Germline assignment: CDR1 GTSNPN and CDR2 SVGIG (reference sequence). J gave up 7 bases and V 0 bases, and 7 bases lay outside the gene matches. Here the CDR3 reads CAWSVAGGAGEKLFF. The CDR3 nucleotides are TGTGCCTGGAGTGTTGCAGGGGGCGCCGGTGAAAAACTGTTTTTT.

The rearrangement links TRBV15 to TRBJ1-5, with D unresolved. The V and J ends lost 0 bases and 3 bases respectively, with 12 bases between them. CDR1 is LNHNV, CDR2 YYDKDF, per germline (reference sequence). The CDR3 contains 16 residues. The CDR3 reads CATSREGSAINQPQHF. CDR3 DNA sequence: TGTGCCACCAGCAGAGAGGGCAGTGCGATCAATCAGCCCCAGCATTTT.

The rearrangement joins TRBV28 to TRBJ1-1; 8 bases fit TRBD1. The trim removed 4 bases at V and 3 bases at J, leaving 7 bases unmatched. This CDR3 region has 15 residues. Per the germline V gene, CDR1 is MDHEN and CDR2 is SYDVKM. The CDR3 region has the DNA TGTGCCAGCAGTTCCCCGGACAGGGTGGACACTGAAGCTTTCTTT. Encoded protein: CASSSPDRVDTEAFF. Drawing the rest from reference TRBV28 and TRBJ1-1, the complete variable domain is DVKVTQSSRYLVKRTGEKVFLECVQDMDHENMFWYRQDPGLGLRLIYFSYDVKMKEKGDIPEGYSVSREKKERFSLILESASTNQTSMYLCASSSPDRVDTEAFFGQGTRLTVV.